The 22 T cell receptor beta chains listed next were all sequenced from one sample in a study of T cell responses to AZD1222 COVID-19 vaccine (dated by TCRdb to the early 2020s). The intended sense of this specimen's time point label: baseline before first vaccination. The library was produced with the immunoSEQ multiplex PCR assay. TCRdb took over this immuneACCESS table, retaining in-frame rearrangements with V and J assigned. Such tables are incomplete; in checked studies, under half of the missing clones stem from an unresolved V gene, and the remainder is unexplained. The sample table lists around 160,000 clones, 94% of them with a count of one. The ten largest clones capture 0.64% of the sample. Sequencing was performed on peripheral blood, taken on day 0 of AZD1222 vaccination. The receptor source for this set is an adult in good health.

The chain has TRBV28 and TRBJ2-1; 12 bases match TRBD2. This CDR3 is 15 amino acids long. V lost 3 bases and J lost 6; bases outside the gene matches: 3. Per germline, CDR1 MDHEN and CDR2 SYDVKM. In DNA form, the CDR3 reads TGTGCCAGCAGTTTTAGGGGACTAGCGGGCAATGAGCAGTTCTTC. Protein product: CASSFRGLAGNEQFF.

The chain couples TRBV19 to TRBJ1-5, with 7 bases that match TRBD1. The CDR3 contains 15 residues. Trimming took 1 base from V and 6 from J; bases not matched to a gene: 6. Per the germline V gene, CDR1 is LNHDA and CDR2 is SQIVND (reference sequence). The CDR3 sequence: CASSIGQGWSQPQHF. Written as DNA, the CDR3 is TGTGCCAGTAGTATAGGACAGGGTTGGAGTCAGCCCCAGCATTTT.

V usage is TRBV5-8 and J usage is TRBJ2-1; 11 bases are shared with TRBD2. CDR3 length equals 15 residues. The junction had 6 bases not matched to a gene; V was cut back by 0 bases and J by 10 bases. Germline V gene sequence: CDR1 SGHTS, CDR2 YDEGEE. As DNA, the CDR3 is TGTGCCAGCAGCTTGGGTACTAGCGGGAGTAGGGAGCAGTTCTTC. Translating it yields CASSLGTSGSREQFF.

The chain joins TRBV9 to TRBJ1-1; possibly TRBD1 for D (6 bases). This CDR3 is 14 amino acids long. Germline lookup yields CDR1 SGDLS and CDR2 YYNGEE. The V end was cut by 3 bases, the J end by 1 base, with 10 bases between. CDR3 amino acids: CASSEGGRNTEAFF. For the CDR3, the DNA is TGTGCCAGCAGCGAAGGGGGGAGGAACACTGAAGCTTTCTTT.

The rearrangement uses TRBV14 and TRBJ2-5; 11 positions agree with TRBD2. Trimming removed 4 bases from V and 2 bases from J; junction bases left unmatched: 3. Germline V gene sequence: CDR1 SGHDN, CDR2 FVKESK. This CDR3 spans 15 amino acids. For the CDR3, the DNA is TGTGCCAGCAGCCTGGGACTAGCGGATCAAGAGACCCAGTACTTC. It translates to CASSLGLADQETQYF.

This chain joins TRBV4-2 and TRBJ1-4; perhaps TRBD1 as D (5 bases). Germline V gene lookup returns CDR1 LGHNA and CDR2 YNFKEQ. This CDR3 is 14 amino acids long. V lost 5 bases and J lost 7, with 14 bases in between. Written as DNA, the CDR3 is TGTGCCAGCAGCTCTCAAGCGGGGGGTGAAAAACTGTTTTTT. It translates to CASSSQAGGEKLFF.

V usage is TRBV7-9 and J usage is TRBJ2-7; D gene uncertain. The V gene's germline CDR1 is SEHNR and CDR2 FQNEAQ (reference sequence). The CDR3 has 13 amino acids. The V gene lost 5 bases and the J gene lost 0 bases, with 8 bases spanning the gap. The CDR3 loop is CASSIRLSYEQYF. The CDR3 DNA reads TGTGCCAGCAGCATTAGGCTCTCCTACGAGCAGTACTTC.

The chain recombines TRBV4-1 with TRBJ2-1, with 13 bases that match TRBD2. The CDR3 has 17 amino acids. Per the germline V gene, CDR1 is MGHRA and CDR2 is YSYEKL. Losses at the gene ends were 2 bases for V and 10 bases for J; bases not matched to a gene: 11. This CDR3 is CASSQPRTSGSYREQFF. The CDR3 DNA reads as TGCGCCAGCAGCCAACCAAGGACTAGCGGGAGCTATCGAGAGCAGTTCTTC.

This clone was recorded only once. The chain carries TRBV7-9 and TRBJ2-5, with a weak D call TRBD2 (6 bases). V lost 3 bases and J lost 2, with 13 bases in between. The CDR3 spans 15 residues. Germline-derived CDR1 and CDR2 are SEHNR and FQNEAQ (reference sequence). In DNA, the CDR3 is TGTGCCAGCAGCTTGCGGGGTGGGGTACAAGAGACCCAGTACTTC. Protein: CASSLRGGVQETQYF. The entire variable domain, with the rest obtained from reference TRBV7-9 and TRBJ2-5, is as follows: DTGVSQNPRHKITKRGQNVTFRCDPISEHNRLYWYRQTLGQGPEFLTYFQNEAQLEKSRLLSDRFSAERPKGSFSTLEIQRTEQGDSAMYLCASSLRGGVQETQYFGPGTRLLVL.

This clone is a singleton in its sample. The chain couples TRBV4-1 to TRBJ2-7, with a tentative D call TRBD1 (5 bases). Trimming took off 2 bases at V and 1 base at J, with 9 bases between the two ends. Germline values: CDR1 MGHRA, CDR2 YSYEKL. The CDR3 runs to 14 residues. This chain's CDR3 is CASSQPGQSYEQYF. The CDR3 DNA reads TGCGCCAGCAGCCAACCCGGACAATCCTACGAGCAGTACTTC.

This chain joins TRBV7-2 and TRBJ1-5; D uncertain. V gave up 8 bases and J gave up 3 bases, with 11 bases separating them. In germline, CDR1 is SGHTA, CDR2 FQGNSA. The CDR3 consists of 13 residues. The CDR3 protein is CASGERINQPQHF. Written as DNA, the CDR3 is TGTGCCAGCGGCGAAAGGATCAATCAGCCCCAGCATTTT.

The chain recombines TRBV6-5 with TRBJ2-1; no definite D call. Germline V gene lookup returns CDR1 MNHEY and CDR2 SVGAGI. Trimming removed 5 bases from V and 8 bases from J, with 10 bases in between. The CDR3 contains 12 residues. The CDR3 sequence is CASSPDGDEQFF. CDR3 DNA: TGTGCCAGCAGTCCCGATGGGGATGAGCAGTTCTTC.

Only a few counts were recorded for this clone. The chain links TRBV19 to TRBJ1-5; D is unclear. Between the trimmed V and J ends, which lost 5 bases and 4 bases, there was a span of 12 bases. The CDR3 is 14 residues long. Germline V gene lookup returns CDR1 LNHDA and CDR2 SQIVND (reference sequence). CDR3 nucleotide sequence: TGTGCCAGTAGTGCCCCAGGAGATAATCAGCCCCAGCATTTT. It encodes CASSAPGDNQPQHF.

The chain joins TRBV7-9 to TRBJ2-3; the D call may be TRBD1 or TRBD2 (5 bases each). Looked up from germline, CDR1 is SEHNR and CDR2 is FQNEAQ (reference sequence). The CDR3 length is 15 residues. The V gene lost 5 bases and the J gene lost 5 bases, with 17 bases spanning the gap. This chain's CDR3 is CASSESGAPKDTQYF. Written as DNA, the CDR3 is TGTGCCAGCAGCGAATCCGGGGCCCCGAAAGATACGCAGTATTTT.

The chain has TRBV27 and TRBJ2-7; 10 bases fit TRBD1. The germline V gene encodes CDR1 MNHEY and CDR2 SMNVEV (reference sequence). V lost 6 bases, J lost 1 base, and 6 bases stayed unmatched. CDR3 length: 15 amino acids. The CDR3 is CASRGDRGLSYEQYF. The CDR3 bases are TGTGCCAGCAGGGGGGACAGGGGACTTTCCTACGAGCAGTACTTC.

The chain links TRBV9 to TRBJ1-1; 7 nucleotides agree with TRBD1. There are 16 residues in the CDR3. Unmatched junction bases numbered 11, after V lost 2 bases and J lost 4 bases. CDR1 and CDR2 (germline): SGDLS, YYNGEE. CDR3 residues: CASSVTGIDLGTEAFF. The CDR3 coding sequence is TGTGCCAGCAGCGTGACAGGGATCGATTTGGGCACTGAAGCTTTCTTT.

This clone was recorded only once. V is TRBV28 and J is TRBJ1-1, with D uncertain. Germline lookup yields CDR1 MDHEN and CDR2 SYDVKM. V was trimmed by 7 bases and J by 5 bases, leaving 14 bases between them. This CDR3 spans 13 amino acids. The CDR3 here is CASTRLMGTEAFF. The DNA for the CDR3 is TGTGCCAGCACTCGTCTAATGGGGACTGAAGCTTTCTTT.

This chain uses TRBV30 with TRBJ1-1; unclear D gene. Per the germline V gene, CDR1 is GTSNPN and CDR2 is SVGIG (reference sequence). The CDR3 runs to 13 residues. V lost 4 bases and J lost 5, with 14 bases in between. CDR3 protein: CAWIKPSWTEAFF. CDR3 DNA: TGTGCCTGGATAAAGCCGAGTTGGACTGAAGCTTTCTTT.

J is TRBJ2-7 and V is TRBV6-2 or TRBV6-3, with D uncertain. The CDR3 sequence is 12 residues long. The germline V gene encodes CDR1 MNHEY and CDR2 SVGEGT. V shed 2 bases and J shed 2 bases, with 4 bases lying between them. CDR3 loop: CASSYQPYEQYF. CDR3 in DNA: TGTGCCAGCAGTTACCAGCCCTACGAGCAGTACTTC.

The chain couples TRBV6-5 to TRBJ2-1, with D tentatively TRBD1 or TRBD2 (5 bases each). Germline values: CDR1 MNHEY, CDR2 SVGAGI. V shed 6 bases and J shed 8 bases, with 17 bases lying between them. The CDR3 covers 14 residues. The CDR3 here is CASRRETVGDEQFF. CDR3 nucleotide sequence: TGTGCCAGCAGGAGGGAGACAGTCGGCGATGAGCAGTTCTTC.

This chain connects TRBV12-5 to TRBJ2-1; D unresolved. CDR3 length: 16 residues. Germline CDR1 reads LGHNT; CDR2 reads FRNRAP. The V gene lost 1 base and the J gene lost 0 bases, with 10 bases spanning the gap. CDR3: CASGLGKRSSYNEQFF. Here the CDR3 DNA reads TGTGCTAGTGGTTTGGGAAAAAGGAGCTCCTACAATGAGCAGTTCTTC.

The V and J genes are TRBV2 and TRBJ2-2; 7 nucleotides line up with TRBD2. V shed 8 bases and J 6 bases; nucleotides not matched to a gene: 12. The CDR3 runs to 15 residues. In germline, CDR1 is SNHLY, CDR2 FYNNEI. CDR3 DNA: TGTGCCAGCCTCCCGGGACTACGTGGCGCCGGGGAGCTGTTTTTT. As protein: CASLPGLRGAGELFF.